This T cell receptor (beta chain) was captured by sequencing in a study of neurological immune-mediated disorders (dated by TCRdb to the late 2010s). For context, the study as a whole: Using UMI-based sequencing, the study compared peripheral blood TCR-beta repertoires from patients with HTLV-I-associated myelopathy (HAM/TSP), patients with multiple sclerosis, and healthy controls. Longitudinal samples, technical triplicates and paired sorted CD4+ and CD8+ T-cell subsets, alongside PBMC samples, were included among the approximately 110 TCR-beta libraries. Each longitudinal HAM/TSP and healthy donor was sampled at 3 time-points spaced at roughly 3-40 month intervals. The cohort comprised about 71 subjects: 15 or so HAM/TSP patients, around 34 multiple sclerosis patients and 20 healthy controls.

What the time point label conveys for this sample: longitudinal time-point 1 (baseline). For the unsorted PBMC libraries, 2 million PBMCs were stored in RNAlater at -80 degrees C until RNA extraction and were used to generate the libraries. Peripheral blood was subjected to Ficoll-Hypaque density gradient centrifugation to isolate PBMCs, which were then cryopreserved in liquid nitrogen. On the study overall, not on this receptor specifically: Across subjects, expanded clones never shared an identical CDR3 amino acid sequence, which suggests that the TCR-beta repertoires in every group were private. The highest TCR clonal expansion was observed in HAM/TSP patients, whereas the lowest was observed in MS patients, even when compared with healthy controls.

Including the terminal cysteine and phenylalanine, the CDR3 comprises 13 residues. This entry keeps only the CDR3 DNA: 39 bases, framed from base 1. Between the V and J ends, shortened by 5 bases and 7 bases respectively, the junction contains 12 bases. Sequences SGHTA (CDR1) and FQGNSA (CDR2) are obtained from the germline V gene. To synthesize cDNA, template-switch 5'RACE was performed with a primer carrying a 10-nucleotide random unique molecular identifier so that each TCR transcript was tagged. Every sequencing run yielded over 160 million TCR-beta sequences covering 15-18 subjects. The RNeasy kit was used to extract total RNA. TCR-beta VDJ regions were amplified with primers for the TCR constant region and the 5'RACE anchor, using the KAPA Real-time Library Amplification kit. A first PCR added sample indexes and Illumina adaptors, and a second PCR then raised library yield. The roughly 650 bp TCR product was size-selected on a 2% E-gel SizeSelection system after Ampure bead purification. Before pooling, libraries had their quality checked on a Bioanalyzer, their concentration measured with Qubit, and their quantity determined with the Kapa Library Quantification kit. An Illumina HiSeq 2500 was used to sequence the libraries paired-end at 2 x 150 bp. To increase sequence diversity, about 23-30% phiX was spiked into each library pool. Under the source paper's analysis protocol: Quality-filtered reads were processed with the UMI-based MiGEC pipeline, and over 90% of raw TCR sequences were removed by the MiGEC pipeline during error correction. IMGT germline references were used for alignment of VDJ genes, and clonotypes were defined by a unique CDR3 amino acid sequence together with V-J genes. VDJtools evaluated clonal expansion, Shannon diversity and CDR3 relatedness (CalcPairwiseDistances, ClusterSamples); CLCbio workbench built phylogenetic trees. Using coefficient-of-variation modelling across technical triplicates, the study counted a clone as expanded if it had at least 8 unique UMIs. Starting from the raw public reads, TCRdb applied fastp trimming at Q25, assembled clones with MiXCR and retained in-frame beta chains. Each entry is one CDR3 protein sequence, shown with its most common DNA and genes. In this record, the V and J calls reflect TCRdb's handling and not the investigators' own analysis. The sample table lists around 71,000 distinct CDR3 sequences, roughly 13% of them with a count of one. The ten largest account for 4.5% to 5.5% of the sample.

This clonotype was detected many times. The clone's antigen remains unknown. Base qualities were left out, and no much larger clone turns up one base away. Sequenced: PBMCs. This TCR was recovered from a female donor with HTLV-1-associated myelopathy (HAM/TSP). The chain employs TRBV7-2 and TRBJ2-4; confidence is insufficient to name the D gene. The CDR3 region has the sequence CASSPRVPNIQYF. The base sequence is TGTGCCAGCAGCCCCCGGGTCCCCAACATTCAGTACTTC.